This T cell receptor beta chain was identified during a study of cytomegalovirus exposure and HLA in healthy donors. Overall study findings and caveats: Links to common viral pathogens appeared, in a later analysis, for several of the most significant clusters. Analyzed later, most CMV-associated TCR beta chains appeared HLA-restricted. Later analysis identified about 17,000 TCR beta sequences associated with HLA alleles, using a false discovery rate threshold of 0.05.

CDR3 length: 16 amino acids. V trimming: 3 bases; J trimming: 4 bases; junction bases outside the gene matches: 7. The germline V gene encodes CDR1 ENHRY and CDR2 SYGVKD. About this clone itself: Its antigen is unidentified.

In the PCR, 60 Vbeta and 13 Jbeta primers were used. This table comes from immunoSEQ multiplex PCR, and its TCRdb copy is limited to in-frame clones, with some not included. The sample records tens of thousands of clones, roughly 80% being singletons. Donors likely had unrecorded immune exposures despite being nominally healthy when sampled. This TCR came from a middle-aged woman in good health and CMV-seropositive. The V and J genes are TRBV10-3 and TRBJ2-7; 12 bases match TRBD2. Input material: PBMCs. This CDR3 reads CAISDFASGRGYEQYF. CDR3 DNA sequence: TGTGCCATCAGTGACTTCGCTAGCGGGAGGGGATACGAGCAGTACTTC.